A single sample gave rise to the 29 T cell receptor beta chains below, sequenced in a study of T cells expressing NK-cell markers. Reanalyzing the 5' RACE reads, TCRdb keeps one entry per CDR3 protein, without DNA. This sample carries approximately 420,000 distinct CDR3 sequences, with roughly 10% going to the ten biggest clones. Sequencing used blood T cells: a sorted CD56 or NKG2C T cell subset, CD4+ or CD8+ T cells, or bulk PBMC T cells (not recorded which). The receptors stem from a woman aged 50 to 60 in good health.

The chain's CDR3 is CASSYRDRSFNEQFF. This sequence joins TRBV6-5 and TRBJ2-1; TCRdb's D call of TRBD1 is untestable without DNA. The CDR3 loop spans 15 amino acids. CDR1 and CDR2 (germline): MNHEY, SVGAGI.

V usage is TRBV11-2 and J usage is TRBJ2-7; TCRdb's D call of TRBD1 is untestable without DNA. The CDR3 is made up of 12 amino acids. CDR1 and CDR2 (germline): SGHAT, FQNNGV. The CDR3 region is CASSGRGHEQYF.

J is TRBJ2-2 and V is TRBV14; there is no DNA to check the TCRdb D call of TRBD1. The CDR3 runs 15 residues. Germline-derived CDR1 and CDR2 are SGHDN and FVKESK. The CDR3 is CASRKTGSLPRELFF.

V and J are TRBV10-3 and TRBJ2-1; TCRdb designates TRBD1, a call that cannot be tested without DNA. Per the germline V gene, CDR1 is ENHRY and CDR2 is SYGVKD. The CDR3 contains 17 residues. CDR3 amino acids: CAISDPLGQINYNEQFF.

The CDR3 sequence: CSARGASQETQYF. This chain links TRBV20-1 with TRBJ2-5. The length of the CDR3 is 13 residues. The germline V gene has CDR1 DFQATT and CDR2 SNEGSKA (reference sequence).

The chain combines TRBV4-1 with TRBJ2-7; the D call from TCRdb, TRBD2, cannot be confirmed without DNA. This CDR3 has 13 amino acids. The germline V gene has CDR1 MGHRA and CDR2 YSYEKL. CDR3 amino acids: CASSQDSAGSPYF.

The chain uses TRBV20-1 and TRBJ2-1. CDR1 DFQATT and CDR2 SNEGSKA come from the germline V gene (reference sequence). The CDR3 length is 18 residues. CDR3 amino acids: CSARDVSFRRTAYNEQFF.

The genes are TRBV24-1 and TRBJ1-1; TCRdb's assignment of TRBD1 cannot be checked, as there is no DNA. The CDR3 totals 15 residues. Germline V CDR1 and CDR2: KGHDR, SFDVKD. CDR3 sequence reads: CATSDSGRTRLRAFF.

The V and J genes are TRBV7-8 and TRBJ2-5. Germline values: CDR1 SGHVS, CDR2 FQNEAQ. CDR3 length equals 15 residues. The CDR3 loop is CASSLATKIQETQYF.

V gene TRBV7-2 combines with J gene TRBJ1-5; with no DNA, the TCRdb D assignment of TRBD1 cannot be verified. The germline V gene has CDR1 SGHTA and CDR2 FQGNSA. This CDR3 spans 16 amino acids. The CDR3 protein is CASSSTGTGSNQPQHF.

The chain employs TRBV20-1 and TRBJ1-6. The CDR3 is made up of 15 amino acids. The germline V gene has CDR1 DFQATT and CDR2 SNEGSKA (reference sequence). The CDR3: CSARDGWKYNSPLHF.

The CDR3 protein is CSAPGQGKSEAFF. The chain recombines TRBV29-1 with TRBJ1-1; no DNA is available, so the TRBD1 call from TCRdb remains unchecked. Germline V gives CDR1 SQVTM, CDR2 ANQGSEA. This CDR3 region has 13 residues.

This sequence joins TRBV29-1 and TRBJ2-3; lacking DNA, the TRBD2 call made by TCRdb goes unchecked. The CDR3 spans 15 residues. CDR1 and CDR2 (germline): SQVTM, ANQGSEA. CDR3 sequence reads: CSVGKGDYKSDTQYF.

The chain has TRBV12-3 or TRBV12-4 and TRBJ2-3; without DNA, the TCRdb call of TRBD1 cannot be checked. The CDR3 runs 14 residues. The CDR3 spells CASSSGGGRHTQYF.

The chain couples TRBV28 to TRBJ1-2. Germline V gives CDR1 MDHEN, CDR2 SYDVKM. The CDR3 length is 11 residues. The CDR3 protein is CASSPGNGYTF.

The chain uses TRBV30 and TRBJ2-1; no DNA is available, so the TRBD2 call from TCRdb remains unchecked. The CDR3 spans 13 residues. The germline V gene has CDR1 GTSNPN and CDR2 SVGIG (reference sequence). CDR3 in amino acids: CAWRAGGFNEQFF.

This chain connects TRBV6-1 to TRBJ2-1. The germline V gene encodes CDR1 MNHNS and CDR2 SASEGT. This CDR3 spans 17 amino acids. The CDR3 is CASSEFLGGSSYNEQFF.

The chain uses TRBV2 and TRBJ2-3. CDR3 length equals 13 residues. From germline, CDR1 is SNHLY and CDR2 FYNNEI. CDR3 in amino acids: CASTKESVDTQYF.

The gene calls are TRBV4-2 and TRBJ2-1; TCRdb gives TRBD1 as the D gene, but with no DNA this cannot be confirmed. The V gene's germline CDR1 is LGHNA and CDR2 YNFKEQ. The CDR3 length is 16 residues. The CDR3 protein is CASSQDPGETYNEQFF.

This chain links TRBV28 with TRBJ2-7; TCRdb names TRBD1, which stays unverified in the absence of DNA. CDR1 is MDHEN, CDR2 SYDVKM, per germline. This CDR3 has 16 residues. The CDR3 region is CASSPPDPGPSSEQYF.

The chain recombines TRBV12-3 or TRBV12-4 with TRBJ2-1; without DNA, the TCRdb call of TRBD2 cannot be checked. This CDR3 has 15 residues. CDR3 residues: CASSRTSGKDNEQFF.

The chain recombines TRBV30 with TRBJ2-3; TCRdb names TRBD2, which stays unverified in the absence of DNA. This CDR3 has 13 amino acids. CDR1 is GTSNPN, CDR2 SVGIG, per germline (reference sequence). CDR3 loop: CAWGAGGRNTQYF.

The chain couples TRBV5-1 to TRBJ1-2; the TRBD1 assignment by TCRdb is unverifiable without DNA. The CDR3 sequence is 15 residues long. CDR1 SGHRS and CDR2 YFSETQ come from the germline V gene. The CDR3 region is CASSSQAGQFYGYTF.

The chain carries TRBV20-1 and TRBJ1-5; the TCRdb D gene call, TRBD1, has no DNA to confirm it. The germline CDR1 and CDR2 sequences are DFQATT and SNEGSKA (reference sequence). CDR3 length: 18 amino acids. CDR3 residues: CSAREGTGGLFGNQPQHF.

The rearrangement joins TRBV14 to TRBJ1-1; TCRdb names TRBD1, which stays unverified in the absence of DNA. Germline lookup yields CDR1 SGHDN and CDR2 FVKESK. CDR3 length: 14 residues. CDR3 protein: CASSRLGTGDKAFF.

The V gene is TRBV7-6, the J gene TRBJ2-3; TCRdb's D call of TRBD2 is untestable without DNA. This CDR3 has 19 residues. CDR1 and CDR2 (germline): SGHVS, FNYEAQ. CDR3 sequence reads: CASSLLAGGPRRSTDTQYF.

V and J are TRBV14 and TRBJ2-1; without DNA, the TCRdb call of TRBD2 cannot be checked. Germline V gene data show CDR1 as SGHDN and CDR2 as FVKESK. The CDR3 contains 16 residues. CDR3 in amino acids: CASSYRAGFYYNEQFF. The variable domain in full, with the rest retrieved from reference TRBV14 and TRBJ2-1, is EAGVTQFPSHSVIEKGQTVTLRCDPISGHDNLYWYRRVMGKEIKFLLHFVKESKQDESGMPNNRFLAERTGGTYSTLKVQPAELEDSGVYFCASSYRAGFYYNEQFFGPGTRLTVL.

V and J are TRBV10-1 and TRBJ2-2; checking the TCRdb D call of TRBD1 is not possible without DNA. The CDR3 runs to 14 residues. CDR1 WNHNN and CDR2 SYGVQD come from the germline V gene (reference sequence). The CDR3 loop reads CASSGLGRTGELFF.

The gene calls are TRBV12-5 and TRBJ1-2; TCRdb's D gene call, TRBD1, goes unchecked for lack of DNA. The CDR3 is made up of 16 amino acids. Per the germline V gene, CDR1 is LGHNT and CDR2 is FRNRAP. The CDR3 loop reads CASGPGDRQFNYGYTF.